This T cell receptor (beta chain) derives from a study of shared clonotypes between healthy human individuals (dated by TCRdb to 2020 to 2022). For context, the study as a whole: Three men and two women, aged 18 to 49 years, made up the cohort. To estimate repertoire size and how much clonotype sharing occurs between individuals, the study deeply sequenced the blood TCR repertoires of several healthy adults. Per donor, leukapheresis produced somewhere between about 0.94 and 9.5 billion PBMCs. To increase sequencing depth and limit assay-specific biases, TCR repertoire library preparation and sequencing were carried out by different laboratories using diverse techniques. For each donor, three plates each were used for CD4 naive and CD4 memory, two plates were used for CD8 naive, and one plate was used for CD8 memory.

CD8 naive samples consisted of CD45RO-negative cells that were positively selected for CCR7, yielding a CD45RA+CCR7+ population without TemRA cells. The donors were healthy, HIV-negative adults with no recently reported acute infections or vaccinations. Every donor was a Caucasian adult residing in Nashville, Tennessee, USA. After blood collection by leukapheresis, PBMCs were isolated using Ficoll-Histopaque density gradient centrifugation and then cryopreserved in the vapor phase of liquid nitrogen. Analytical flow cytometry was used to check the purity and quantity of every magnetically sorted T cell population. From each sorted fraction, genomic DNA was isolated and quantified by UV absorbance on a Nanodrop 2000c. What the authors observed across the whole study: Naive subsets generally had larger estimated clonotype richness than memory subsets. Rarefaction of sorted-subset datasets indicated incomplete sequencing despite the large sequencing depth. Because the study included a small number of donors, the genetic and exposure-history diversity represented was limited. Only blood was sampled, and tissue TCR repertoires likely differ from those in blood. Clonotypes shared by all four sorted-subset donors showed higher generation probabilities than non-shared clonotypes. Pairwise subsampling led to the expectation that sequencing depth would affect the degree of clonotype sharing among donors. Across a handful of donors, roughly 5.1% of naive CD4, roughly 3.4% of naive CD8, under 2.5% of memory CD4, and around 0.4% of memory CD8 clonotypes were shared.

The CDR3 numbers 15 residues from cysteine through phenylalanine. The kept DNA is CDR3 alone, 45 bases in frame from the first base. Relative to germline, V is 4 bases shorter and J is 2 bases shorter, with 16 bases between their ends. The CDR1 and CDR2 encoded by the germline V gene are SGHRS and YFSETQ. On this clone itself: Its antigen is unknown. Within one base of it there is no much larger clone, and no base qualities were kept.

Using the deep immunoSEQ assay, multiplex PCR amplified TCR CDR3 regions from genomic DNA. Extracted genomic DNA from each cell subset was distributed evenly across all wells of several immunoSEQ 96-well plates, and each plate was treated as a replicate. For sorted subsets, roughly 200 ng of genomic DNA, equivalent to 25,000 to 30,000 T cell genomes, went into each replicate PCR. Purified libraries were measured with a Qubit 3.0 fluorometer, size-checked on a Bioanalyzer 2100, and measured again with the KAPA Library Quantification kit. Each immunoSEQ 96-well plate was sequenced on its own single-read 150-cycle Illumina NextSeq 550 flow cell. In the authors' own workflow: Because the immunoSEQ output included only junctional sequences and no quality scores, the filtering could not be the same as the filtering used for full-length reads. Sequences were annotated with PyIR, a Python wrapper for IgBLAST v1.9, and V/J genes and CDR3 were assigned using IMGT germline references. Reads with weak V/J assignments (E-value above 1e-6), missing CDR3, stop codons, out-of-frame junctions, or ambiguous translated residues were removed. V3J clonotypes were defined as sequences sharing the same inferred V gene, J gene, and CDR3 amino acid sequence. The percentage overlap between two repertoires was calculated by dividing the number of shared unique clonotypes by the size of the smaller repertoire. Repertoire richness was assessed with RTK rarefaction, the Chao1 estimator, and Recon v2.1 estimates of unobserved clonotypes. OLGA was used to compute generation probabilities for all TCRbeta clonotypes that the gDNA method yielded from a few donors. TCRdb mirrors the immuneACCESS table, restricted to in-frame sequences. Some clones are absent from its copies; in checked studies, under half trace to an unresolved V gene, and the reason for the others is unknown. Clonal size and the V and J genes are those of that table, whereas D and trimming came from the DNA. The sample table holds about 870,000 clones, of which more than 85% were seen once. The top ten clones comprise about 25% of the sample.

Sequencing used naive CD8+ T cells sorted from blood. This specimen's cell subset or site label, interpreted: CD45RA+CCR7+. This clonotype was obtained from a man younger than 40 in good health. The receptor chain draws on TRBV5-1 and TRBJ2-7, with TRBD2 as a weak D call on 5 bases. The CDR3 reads CASSQASQGAYEQYF. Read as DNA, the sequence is TGCGCCAGCAGCCAGGCTAGCCAAGGAGCCTACGAGCAGTACTTC.